This entry lists 20 T cell receptor beta chains sequenced from one sample in a study of CD4+ T cells in melanoma. Profiled with immunoSEQ multiplex PCR; TCRdb holds only in-frame clones, not every one. The sample contains 8,500 to 10,000 clones, about two thirds of which appear only once. The material sequenced was cells from a culture (not recorded whether cultured in vitro). Receptors originate from a human donor with melanoma.

CDR3 nucleotides: TGCGCCAGCAGCCAAGGGGAAACAGGGGCTTTCGGGGAGCTGTTTTTT. Protein: CASSQGETGAFGELFF. J is TRBJ2-2 and V is TRBV5-1; 7 bases align to TRBD1. This CDR3 has 16 amino acids. The V and J ends lost 4 bases and 7 bases, in that order; junction bases with no gene match: 13. Germline CDR1 and CDR2: SGHRS and YFSETQ.

This clone was recorded a few times. This chain joins TRBV7-8 and TRBJ1-1; possibly TRBD1 for D (5 bases). The V gene lost 1 base and the J gene lost 10 bases, with 25 bases spanning the gap. This CDR3 spans 17 amino acids. Germline CDR1 SGHVS, CDR2 FQNEAQ. The CDR3 sequence: CASSLVGGNGARVGAFF. DNA of the CDR3: TGTGCCAGCAGCTTAGTCGGAGGTAACGGGGCGCGTGTCGGAGCTTTCTTT.

This clone was detected only a few times. CDR3 protein: CASISQGRTGGYTF. As DNA, the CDR3 is TGTGCCAGTATTTCTCAGGGCAGAACGGGAGGCTACACCTTC. The gene calls are TRBV19 and TRBJ1-2, with D possibly TRBD1 on 5 matching bases. The ends were cut back, 7 bases at V and 8 bases at J, with 20 bases in the middle. The CDR3 runs to 14 residues. CDR1 is LNHDA, CDR2 SQIVND, per germline (reference sequence).

This clone was recorded a few times. V usage is TRBV5-1 and J usage is TRBJ2-7, with D tentatively TRBD1 or TRBD2 (5 bases each). V dropped 0 bases and J dropped 4 bases, with 14 bases sitting between them. CDR1 and CDR2 from the germline V gene are SGHRS and YFSETQ. The CDR3 length is 15 residues. CDR3 sequence (DNA): TGCGCCAGCAGCTTGGGAACTCGAGGGGATTACGAGCAGTACTTC. Protein sequence: CASSLGTRGDYEQYF.

The chain combines TRBV6-5 with TRBJ1-4; D unclear. With 6 bases removed from V and 8 bases from J, the gap between germline ends came to 7 bases. The CDR3 covers 11 residues. The V gene's germline CDR1 is MNHEY and CDR2 SVGAGI. DNA of the CDR3: TGTGCCAGCAGGCTTAGAGAAAAACTGTTTTTT. It specifies CASRLREKLFF.

This sequence joins TRBV12-5 and TRBJ1-6; 9 positions match TRBD1. Germline V gene sequence: CDR1 LGHNT, CDR2 FRNRAP. With 2 bases clipped from V and 11 bases from J, the junction kept 10 bases outside the gene matches. The CDR3 spans 16 residues. CDR3 region: CASGLITGTGKTPLHF. DNA of the CDR3: TGTGCTAGTGGTTTGATAACCGGGACAGGGAAAACACCCCTCCACTTT.

This clone was seen a few times. This sample includes further DNA sequences coding for the same CDR3. V usage is TRBV6-4 and J usage is TRBJ1-1; D is ambiguous. V was clipped by 5 bases and J by 1 base, with 8 bases between them. The CDR3 runs 13 residues. Germline V gene lookup returns CDR1 MRHNA and CDR2 SNTAGT. This CDR3 reads CASSSNWNTEAFF. CDR3 in DNA: TGTGCCAGCAGTTCTAATTGGAACACTGAAGCTTTCTTT.

The chain carries TRBV29-1 and TRBJ1-2; D might be TRBD1 (5 bases). Germline assignment: CDR1 SQVTM and CDR2 ANQGSEA. V lost 3 bases and J lost 6, with 11 bases in between. The CDR3 runs to 12 residues. The CDR3 nucleotides read TGCAGCGTTGATAGGGGTCCGGATGGCTACACCTTC. Translating gives CSVDRGPDGYTF.

This clone was recorded only once. V gene TRBV19 combines with J gene TRBJ2-2; 10 bases map to TRBD2. Unmatched junction bases numbered 10, after V lost 1 base and J lost 2 bases. Germline V gene data show CDR1 as LNHDA and CDR2 as SQIVND (reference sequence). The CDR3 length is 19 residues. CDR3 DNA sequence: TGTGCCAGTAGTATAGGTCGCTGGACTAGCGGCAGCAACACCGGGGAGCTGTTTTTT. Its translation is CASSIGRWTSGSNTGELFF.

The rearrangement links TRBV4-1 to TRBJ2-3, with D maybe TRBD1 (6 bases). Trimming stripped 3 bases from V and 1 base from J, with 14 bases between. The CDR3 extends over 16 amino acids. Germline CDR1 and CDR2: MGHRA and YSYEKL. The CDR3 DNA reads as TGCGCCAGCAGCCAGTTTACAGGGATTGGCACAGATACGCAGTATTTT. Translated: CASSQFTGIGTDTQYF.

The chain carries TRBV19 and TRBJ1-5; 7 bases are a match to TRBD1. CDR1 is LNHDA and CDR2 is SQIVND in the germline V gene (reference sequence). The CDR3 totals 16 residues. V gave up 5 bases and J gave up 1 base; unmatched junction bases: 8. In DNA, the CDR3 is TGTGCCAGTAGTGCCCAACACAGGGGAAGCAATCAGCCCCAGCATTTT. This gives the protein CASSAQHRGSNQPQHF.

This clone was seen a few times. The chain employs TRBV4-1 and TRBJ2-7; D may match TRBD1 or TRBD2 (7 bases each). This CDR3 is 18 amino acids long. V gave up 3 bases and J gave up 3 bases, with 24 bases separating them. CDR1 and CDR2 (germline): MGHRA, YSYEKL. The CDR3 DNA follows: TGCGCCAGCAGCCAGTACCCGAAGGGGGCGGGGGAACGCTACGAGCAGTACTTC. Translation: CASSQYPKGAGERYEQYF.

The chain couples TRBV15 to TRBJ2-2; no clear D gene. This CDR3 is 14 amino acids long. Germline V lookup: CDR1 LNHNV, CDR2 YYDKDF (reference sequence). Trimming stripped 4 bases from V and 4 bases from J, with 10 bases between. The CDR3 here is CATSMLQRTGELFF. CDR3 in DNA: TGTGCCACCAGCATGTTACAGCGCACCGGGGAGCTGTTTTTT.

This chain links TRBV5-1 with TRBJ1-1; tentative D call: TRBD1 (5 bases). Trimming shortened V by 2 bases and J by 5 bases, and 13 bases separated the two germline ends. CDR1 is SGHRS, CDR2 YFSETQ, per germline. The CDR3 consists of 14 residues. The CDR3 DNA is TGCGCCAGCAGCTTTCAGGGTACTGTTACTGAAGCTTTCTTT. It encodes CASSFQGTVTEAFF. The whole variable domain, remainder taken from reference TRBV5-1 and TRBJ1-1, is KAGVTQTPRYLIKTRGQQVTLSCSPISGHRSVSWYQQTPGQGLQFLFEYFSETQRNKGNFPGRFSGRQFSNSRSEMNVSTLELGDSALYLCASSFQGTVTEAFFGQGTRLTVV.

This sequence joins TRBV6-6 and TRBJ2-2, with D possibly being TRBD2 (5 bases). The CDR3 is 16 amino acids. Germline loops: CDR1 MNHNY, CDR2 SVGAGI (reference sequence). V was cut by 1 base and J by 3 bases, with 12 bases left in between. The CDR3 bases are TGTGCCAGCAGTTACTGGGTGGACGGGGACACCGGGGAGCTGTTTTTT. This gives the protein CASSYWVDGDTGELFF.

The V and J genes are TRBV27 and TRBJ2-5; 9 bases match TRBD1. This CDR3 has 15 amino acids. V was clipped by 4 bases and J by 3 bases; unmatched bases: 6. CDR1 and CDR2 from the germline V gene are MNHEY and SMNVEV (reference sequence). CDR3 sequence (DNA): TGTGCCAGCAGTTCCCCCGGGACAGGGAAAGAGACCCAGTACTTC. Its translation is CASSSPGTGKETQYF.

The chain employs TRBV18 and TRBJ2-2, with D perhaps given as TRBD1 or TRBD2 (5 bases each). CDR1 and CDR2 (germline): KGHSH, LQKENI. V lost 4 bases and J 4 bases, leaving 13 bases between the germline ends. CDR3 length: 15 amino acids. CDR3 loop: CASSLSWDRTGELFF. As DNA, the CDR3 is TGTGCCAGCTCACTAAGCTGGGACCGCACCGGGGAGCTGTTTTTT.

The chain has TRBV6-1 and TRBJ2-5, with D perhaps TRBD1 or TRBD2 (5 bases each). Between the trimmed V and J ends, which lost 7 bases and 12 bases, there was a span of 18 bases. CDR1 is MNHNS, CDR2 SASEGT, per germline. The CDR3 is 12 residues long. CDR3 sequence reads: CASKSRDPREYF. CDR3 DNA: TGTGCCAGCAAGTCACGGGACCCGAGGGAGTACTTC.

The chain is built from TRBV7-3 and TRBJ1-1, with D perhaps TRBD1 (5 bases). Germline CDR1 and CDR2: SGHTA and FQGTGA. V lost 5 bases and J lost 5, with 12 bases in between. The CDR3 is 13 residues long. The CDR3 loop reads CASSLRRGTEAFF. The CDR3 DNA is TGTGCCAGCAGCCTCCGCCGGGGGACTGAAGCTTTCTTT.

This clone showed up just a few times. The genes are TRBV7-2 and TRBJ2-2; TRBD1 might be the D (5 bases). Germline CDR1 and CDR2: SGHTA and FQGNSA. V lost 5 bases to trimming and J lost 6 bases, with 10 bases between them. The CDR3 has 13 amino acids. DNA for the CDR3: TGTGCCAGCAGCCCGGAAGGGGCCGGGGAGCTGTTTTTT. Translating it yields CASSPEGAGELFF.